This paragraph reports one TCR beta chain. This clone was seen a handful of times. Its antigen remains undetermined. No qualities accompany the bases; no much larger clone lies one base away. The treatment or condition label for this specimen denotes: randomized to nivolumab then ipilimumab (arm A) or the reverse (arm B). None of the patients in the trial had previously been given DNA-damaging chemotherapy. Live CD3+CD8+ cells negative for CD19 and CD56 were sorted from thawed PBMCs on a FACS Aria II flow cytometer. Samples were obtained from patients with melanoma enrolled in CheckMate 064, a randomized, open-label phase II trial of sequential checkpoint blockade. Peripheral blood mononuclear cells were obtained through leukapheresis, purified using Ficoll-Paque, and frozen in human serum containing approximately 10% DMSO. Purity of sorted blood CD3+CD8+ cells was verified at >95% immediately after sorting, followed by DNA extraction.

The germline V gene encodes CDR1 SEHNR and CDR2 FQNEAQ (reference sequence). From its cysteine to its phenylalanine, the CDR3 spans 19 amino acids. The entry retains the CDR3 DNA only, 57 bases that are in frame from base 1. From V the trimming removes 1 base and from J it removes 8 bases, while the gene matches leave 19 bases of the junction unaccounted for. This sample stems from a study of sequential checkpoint blockade in melanoma (dated by TCRdb to about 2019). Regarding the complete study: Using 1:1 randomization, the trial assigned patients either to first-line nivolumab followed by ipilimumab (arm A) or to ipilimumab followed by nivolumab (arm B). Maintenance nivolumab came after each of the two trial sequences.

Study-wide findings and limitations: Validation of the response-prediction model combining TCR metrics and mutation burden is needed in larger, independent patient cohorts.

The immunoSEQ Assay was used to immunosequence TCRbeta CDR3 regions from genomic DNA. Before high-throughput sequencing, genomic DNA was amplified using bias-controlled multiplex PCR. In the source study's methods: To quantify the absolute abundance of each unique TCRbeta CDR3 region, the sequences were collapsed and filtered. Clonality was defined as 1 minus Pielou's evenness and was calculated using productive rearrangements only. Clones with significantly greater frequencies in on-treatment versus baseline samples were identified using a previously published method. TCRdb took over this immuneACCESS table, retaining in-frame rearrangements with V and J assigned. Such tables are incomplete; in checked studies, under half of the missing clones stem from an unresolved V gene, and the remainder is unexplained. That table supplies the V and J calls and clone size; D and trimming were determined from the DNA. Present in this sample are about 21,000 clones, approximately 80% of which were seen just once. The ten largest make up about half of the sample.

This material consisted of CD8+ T cells sorted from blood (inferred from file names), taken from a patient given nivolumab and ipilimumab in sequence. This TCR came from a human donor with melanoma. Rearrangement joined TRBV7-9 to TRBJ1-1; 10 bases in between match TRBD1. The DNA sequence is TGTGCCAGCAGCTTAGGCGGTATCGACCGGGACAGGGGTCAACAGGAAGCTTTCTTT. Protein translation: CASSLGGIDRDRGQQEAFF.